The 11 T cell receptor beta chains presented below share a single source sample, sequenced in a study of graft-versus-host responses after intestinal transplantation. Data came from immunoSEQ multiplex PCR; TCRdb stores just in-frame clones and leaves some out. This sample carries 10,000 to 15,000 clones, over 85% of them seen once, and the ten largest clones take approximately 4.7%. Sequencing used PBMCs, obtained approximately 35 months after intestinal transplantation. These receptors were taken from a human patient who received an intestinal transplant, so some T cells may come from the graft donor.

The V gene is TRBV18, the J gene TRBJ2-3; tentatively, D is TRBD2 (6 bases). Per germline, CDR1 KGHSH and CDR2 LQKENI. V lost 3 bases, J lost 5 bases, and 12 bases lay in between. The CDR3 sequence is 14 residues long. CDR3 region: CASSPNRGGDTQYF. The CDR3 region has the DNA TGTGCCAGCTCACCCAATAGGGGAGGAGATACGCAGTATTTT.

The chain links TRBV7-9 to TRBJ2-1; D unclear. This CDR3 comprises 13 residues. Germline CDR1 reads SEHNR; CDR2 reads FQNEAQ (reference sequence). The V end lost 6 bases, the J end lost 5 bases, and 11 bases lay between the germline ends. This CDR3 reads CASSPRVNNEQFF. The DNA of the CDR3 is TGTGCCAGCAGTCCAAGGGTGAACAATGAGCAGTTCTTC.

The CDR3 protein is CASSTGGGNTEAFF. For the CDR3, the DNA is TGTGCCAGCAGCACAGGGGGGGGGAACACTGAAGCTTTCTTT. The chain links TRBV5-5 to TRBJ1-1; TRBD1 aligns across 8 bases. V shed 4 bases, J shed 1 base, and the junction held 3 bases outside the gene matches. Looked up from germline, CDR1 is SGHKS and CDR2 is YYEKEE (reference sequence). This CDR3 region has 14 residues.

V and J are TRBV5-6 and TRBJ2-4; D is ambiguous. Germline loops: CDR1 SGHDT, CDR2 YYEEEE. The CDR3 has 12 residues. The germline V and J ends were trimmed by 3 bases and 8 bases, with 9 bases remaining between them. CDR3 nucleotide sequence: TGTGCCAGCAGCTCCCCTGGGGACATTCAGTACTTC. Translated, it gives CASSSPGDIQYF.

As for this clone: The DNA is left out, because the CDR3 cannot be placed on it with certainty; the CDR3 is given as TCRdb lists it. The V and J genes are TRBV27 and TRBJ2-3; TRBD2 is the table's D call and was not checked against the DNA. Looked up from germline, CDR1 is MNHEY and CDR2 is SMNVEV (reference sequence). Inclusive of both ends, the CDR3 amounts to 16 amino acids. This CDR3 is CASSFGSGGVPDTQYF.

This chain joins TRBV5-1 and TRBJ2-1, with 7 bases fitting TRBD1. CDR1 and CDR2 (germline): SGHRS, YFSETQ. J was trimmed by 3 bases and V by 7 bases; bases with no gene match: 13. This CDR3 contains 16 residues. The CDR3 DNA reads TGCGCCAGCTCCAAGCCTGGGACAGAAAACTACAATGAGCAGTTCTTC. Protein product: CASSKPGTENYNEQFF.

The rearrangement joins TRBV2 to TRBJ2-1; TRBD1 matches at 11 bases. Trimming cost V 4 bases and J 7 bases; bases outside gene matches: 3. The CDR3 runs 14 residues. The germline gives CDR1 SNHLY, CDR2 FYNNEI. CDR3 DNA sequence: TGTGCCAGCAGTGGACGGGACAGGGGGAATGAGCAGTTCTTC. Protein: CASSGRDRGNEQFF.

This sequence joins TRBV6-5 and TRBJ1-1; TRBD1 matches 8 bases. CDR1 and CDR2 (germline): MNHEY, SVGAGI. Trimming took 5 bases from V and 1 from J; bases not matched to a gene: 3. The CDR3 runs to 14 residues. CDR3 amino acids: CASSNRGGNTEAFF. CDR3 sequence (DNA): TGTGCCAGCAGTAACAGGGGGGGGAACACTGAAGCTTTCTTT.

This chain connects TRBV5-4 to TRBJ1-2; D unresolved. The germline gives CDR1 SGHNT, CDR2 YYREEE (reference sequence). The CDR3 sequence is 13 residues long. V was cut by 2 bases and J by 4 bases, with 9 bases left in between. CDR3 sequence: CASSFSGGYGYTF. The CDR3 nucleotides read TGTGCCAGCAGCTTTTCAGGCGGCTATGGCTACACCTTC.

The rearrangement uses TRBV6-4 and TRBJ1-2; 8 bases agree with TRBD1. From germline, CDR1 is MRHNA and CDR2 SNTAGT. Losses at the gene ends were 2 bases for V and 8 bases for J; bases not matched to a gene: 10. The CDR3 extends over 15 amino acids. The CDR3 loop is CASSDGPTGVGGYTF. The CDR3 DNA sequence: TGTGCCAGCAGTGACGGGCCGACAGGGGTGGGCGGCTACACCTTC.

CDR3 DNA: TGTGCCATCAGTGATCCCGACAGGGGGGAGACCCAGTACTTC. Its translation is CAISDPDRGETQYF. This rearrangement joins TRBV10-3 to TRBJ2-5, with 9 bases identical to TRBD1. The V and J ends lost 3 bases and 5 bases, in that order; junction bases with no gene match: 4. This CDR3 comprises 14 residues. Germline V gene lookup returns CDR1 ENHRY and CDR2 SYGVKD.